The 19 T cell receptor delta chains below come from one sample, sequenced in a study of gamma-delta chains in newborns, infants, children. TCRdb reapplied CATT to the reads. The table includes approximately 4,100 delta-chain clones, 1.5% to 2% detected once. The specimen was blood. These receptors all stem from a child who was a newborn, infant or young child, either healthy, febrile or measles-vaccinated (not recorded which).

By its share, this clone is large. Other nucleotide sequences in the sample specify the same CDR3. The chain has TRDV2 and TRDJ2; 7 bases align to TRDD3. The germline gives CDR1 GEAIGNYY, CDR2 EKD. The CDR3 has 17 amino acids. The J segment lost 0 bases and the V segment lost 3 bases, leaving 9 bases of the junction unmatched. The CDR3: CACDPVLGPTLTAQLFF. CDR3 DNA: TGTGCCTGTGACCCTGTACTGGGGCCTACTTTGACAGCACAACTCTTCTTT.

A remark on this clone: A much larger clone sits a single nucleotide away, making a read error possible. The gene calls are TRDV1 and TRDJ1; D is unresolved. Germline V gives CDR1 TSWWSYY, CDR2 QGS. V lost 0 bases and J 3 bases, leaving 14 bases between the germline ends. This CDR3 spans 16 amino acids. The CDR3 here is CALGELCKDFADKLIF. The CDR3 region has the DNA TGTGCTCTTGGGGAACTTTGTAAGGACTTCGCCGATAAACTCATCTTT.

This clone was seen a handful of times. This is likely an artifact of a read error, given a far larger clone one base away. Other DNA sequences in the same sample also yield this CDR3. The rearrangement uses TRDV2 and TRDJ3, with 12 positions matching TRDD3. The CDR3 length is 18 residues. The ends lost 0 bases at V and 2 bases at J; junction bases unmatched: 1. Germline CDR1 reads GEAIGNYY; CDR2 reads EKD. The DNA of the CDR3 is TGTGCCTGTGACACCGCTGGGGGATACGCCTGGGACACCCGACAGATGTTTTTC. It codes for CACDTAGGYAWDTRQMFF.

With regard to this clone: The likely explanation is a read error, given a far larger clone one base away. The chain couples TRDV2 to TRDJ3; TRDD3 aligns across 9 bases. CDR3 size: 17 residues. Germline V gene data show CDR1 as GEAIGNYY and CDR2 as EKD. CDR3 in DNA: TGTGCCCGTGACTACTGGGGGAGCTCCTGGGACACCCGACAGATGTTTTTC. Its protein is CARDYWGSSWDTRQMFF.

This clone is medium-sized by share. Different DNA sequences within this sample yield the same CDR3. The chain carries TRDV2 and TRDJ3; TRDD3 aligns across 9 bases. Germline V gives CDR1 GEAIGNYY, CDR2 EKD. The CDR3 contains 18 residues. The V gene end was trimmed by 0 bases and the J gene end by 0 bases; junction bases not matched to a gene: 2. CDR3 in amino acids: CACDTVLGDSWDTRQMFF. Here the CDR3 DNA reads TGTGCCTGTGACACCGTACTGGGGGACTCCTGGGACACCCGACAGATGTTTTTC.

This clone was observed a few times. The rearrangement links TRDV2 to TRDJ3; D perhaps matches TRDD3 (5 bases). The germline gives CDR1 GEAIGNYY, CDR2 EKD. V lost 0 bases and J 0 bases, leaving 14 bases between the germline ends. This CDR3 region has 19 residues. CDR3 protein: CACDTAGTLSSWDTRQMFF. The CDR3, as DNA: TGTGCCTGTGACACCGCGGGGACGCTGAGCTCCTGGGACACCCGACAGATGTTTTTC.

Sample share makes this clone large. The sample carries other DNA sequences with the same CDR3. V is TRDV2 and J is TRDJ2, with 10 bases lining up with TRDD3. The V gene's germline CDR1 is GEAIGNYY and CDR2 EKD. J lost 5 bases, V lost 3 bases, and 2 bases had no gene match. The CDR3 spans 14 residues. This CDR3 is CACDVLGDTAQLFF. In nucleotides, the CDR3 is TGTGCCTGTGACGTACTGGGGGATACAGCACAACTCTTCTTT.

V and J are TRDV2 and TRDJ3; 13 bases are a match to TRDD3. The length of the CDR3 is 20 residues. V was clipped by 4 bases and J by 1 base; unmatched bases: 9. CDR1 and CDR2 (germline): GEAIGNYY, EKD. This CDR3 is CACDGGTLGDTSWDTRQMFF. CDR3 sequence (DNA): TGTGCCTGTGATGGGGGTACACTGGGGGATACGTCCTGGGACACCCGACAGATGTTTTTC.

The CDR3 bases are TGTGCCTGTGACACGGTGGGGCGTGACCCTAGCTCCTGGGACACCCGACAGATGTTTTTC. Protein sequence: CACDTVGRDPSSWDTRQMFF. V usage is TRDV2 and J usage is TRDJ3, with D maybe TRDD3 (5 bases). Trimming pared 1 base from V and 0 bases from J, leaving 18 bases between. Germline V gives CDR1 GEAIGNYY, CDR2 EKD. The CDR3 runs 20 residues.

For this clone: This sample also contains other DNA sequences that code for the same CDR3. The chain joins TRDV2 to TRDJ3; 13 bases agree with TRDD3. Germline V gives CDR1 GEAIGNYY, CDR2 EKD. V lost 3 bases to trimming and J lost 1 base; unmatched junction nucleotides: 5. The CDR3 totals 19 residues. The CDR3 loop is CACDSLLGDTSWDTRQMFF. The CDR3 coding sequence is TGTGCCTGTGACTCCTTACTGGGGGATACGTCCTGGGACACCCGACAGATGTTTTTC.

This clone was detected only a few times. This chain connects TRDV1 to TRDJ1; 7 nucleotides line up with TRDD2. The J segment lost 0 bases and the V segment lost 1 base, leaving 26 bases of the junction unmatched. CDR1 and CDR2 (germline): TSWWSYY, QGS. This CDR3 is 23 amino acids long. CDR3 region: CALGERRGSYVVWYPSYTDKLIF. The CDR3 DNA sequence: TGTGCTCTTGGGGAACGGCGAGGTTCCTACGTTGTTTGGTACCCGTCATACACCGATAAACTCATCTTT.

There are a few counts of this clone. The V gene is TRDV2, the J gene TRDJ3; 13 positions agree with TRDD3. V gave up 0 bases and J gave up 2 bases; unmatched junction bases: 3. Germline lookup yields CDR1 GEAIGNYY and CDR2 EKD. This CDR3 region has 19 residues. This CDR3 reads CACDTGTGGYAWDTRQMFF. CDR3 nucleotides: TGTGCCTGTGACACCGGCACTGGGGGATACGCCTGGGACACCCGACAGATGTTTTTC.

There are a few counts of this clone. A much bigger clone sits one base away, suggesting this may be a read error. The sample carries other DNA sequences with the same CDR3. The V call is TRDV2, the J call TRDJ2; the D gene is possibly TRDD2 (7 bases). CDR1 is GEAIGNYY, CDR2 EKD, per germline. The CDR3 covers 18 residues. V was cut by 2 bases and J by 2 bases, with 20 bases left in between. CDR3 protein: CACDNIPTSGELTAQLFF. CDR3 nucleotide sequence: TGTGCCTGTGACAACATTCCTACATCTGGGGAATTGACAGCACAACTCTTCTTT.

This clone was found a few times. This chain links TRDV1 with TRDJ2, with TRDD3 matching over 9 bases. The CDR3 sequence is 22 residues long. Per germline, CDR1 TSWWSYY and CDR2 QGS. V shed 1 base and J 5 bases; nucleotides not matched to a gene: 23. The CDR3 loop reads CALGERGILRGYWGYGTAQLFF. The CDR3 nucleotides read TGTGCTCTTGGGGAACGGGGGATCCTACGGGGGTACTGGGGATACGGAACAGCACAACTCTTCTTT.

In this sample, this clone turned up a few times. This likely stems from a read error, as it lies one base from a far larger clone. The chain carries TRDV2 and TRDJ1, with 8 bases that match TRDD3. CDR3 size: 14 residues. Germline V CDR1 and CDR2: GEAIGNYY, EKD. Here the CDR3 reads CAYDVLGDTDKLIF. CDR3 bases: TGTGCCTATGACGTACTGGGGGACACCGATAAACTCATCTTT.

Remarks on this clone: A much larger clone lies a single base off, so this may be a read error. The sample carries other DNA sequences with the same CDR3. CDR3 amino acids: CACDKLGDTPLTAQLFF. The CDR3 coding sequence is TGTGCCTGTGACAAATTGGGGGATACACCTTTGACGGCACAACTCTTCTTT. The V and J genes are TRDV2 and TRDJ2, with 10 nucleotides matching TRDD3. Germline lookup yields CDR1 GEAIGNYY and CDR2 EKD. The CDR3 extends over 17 amino acids.

A word on this clone: One end of the junction is discordant with germline, which a read error may explain. The chain links TRDV1 to TRDJ1; a weak D match, TRDD3 (10 bases). The CDR3 spans 24 residues. Per germline, CDR1 TSWWSYY and CDR2 QGS. CDR3 nucleotide sequence: TGTGCTTTTGGGGACCCCTTGCCTTCCTACGTTACGTACTGGGGGATGCCAAACACCGATAAACTCATCTTT. Protein sequence: CAFGDPLPSYVTYWGMPNTDKLIF.

This clone was counted a few times. This may be a read error: a much more frequent sequence differs by one nucleotide. Other nucleotide sequences in the sample specify the same CDR3. This chain uses TRDV2 with TRDJ3; the match to TRDD3 covers 7 bases. J was trimmed by 0 bases and V by 6 bases; bases with no gene match: 13. Germline CDR1 GEAIGNYY, CDR2 EKD. This CDR3 spans 19 amino acids. Here the CDR3 reads CACHQILGDISWDTRQMFF. The CDR3 nucleotides read TGTGCCTGTCATCAGATACTAGGGGATATCTCCTGGGACACCCGACAGATGTTTTTC.

Notes on this clone: A clone one base away is much larger, so this may be a read error. V is TRDV2 and J is TRDJ3; D is unresolved. Trimming stripped 3 bases from V and 3 bases from J, with 17 bases between. CDR3 length: 18 residues. Germline CDR1 is GEAIGNYY and CDR2 is EKD. The CDR3 region is CACDRGNTSLWDTRQMFF. The DNA for the CDR3 is TGTGCCTGTGACCGCGGGAATACTAGCCTCTGGGACACCCGACAGATGTTTTTC.